What follows are 3 T cell receptor beta chains derived from one specimen sequenced in a study of T cell changes during pregnancy in multiple sclerosis. Profiling relied on immunoSEQ multiplex PCR, and the TCRdb table lists in-frame clones only, not all of them. The sample lists some 97,000 clones, approximately 90% occurring once. The source material was peripheral blood, sampled in the second trimester of pregnancy. The source of these receptors is a female donor with multiple sclerosis, enrolled in a pregnancy study.

The rearrangement links TRBV9 to TRBJ2-2; 11 positions match TRBD1. Germline CDR1 reads SGDLS; CDR2 reads YYNGEE. With V trimmed by 3 bases and J by 7 bases, 11 bases remained unmatched. The CDR3 is made up of 17 amino acids. CDR3 sequence reads: CASSAPGGTGGVGELFF. CDR3 DNA sequence: TGTGCCAGCAGCGCACCGGGGGGGACAGGGGGTGTCGGGGAGCTGTTTTTT.

The rearrangement uses TRBV25-1 and TRBJ2-5; tentative D call: TRBD2 (5 bases). The CDR3 runs 14 residues. Germline V gene data show CDR1 as MGHDK and CDR2 as SYGVNS. The V gene lost 7 bases and the J gene lost 4 bases, with 16 bases spanning the gap. The CDR3 coding sequence is TGTGCCAGCATTCCTGAGGAAGGAGGAGAGACCCAGTACTTC. Amino acid sequence: CASIPEEGGETQYF.

The J gene is TRBJ2-7, the V gene TRBV7-9, with TRBD1 matching over 9 bases. There are 15 residues in the CDR3. V shed 5 bases and J 2 bases; nucleotides not matched to a gene: 7. Germline V gives CDR1 SEHNR, CDR2 FQNEAQ (reference sequence). The CDR3 sequence: CASSGTGTQAYEQYF. Here the CDR3 DNA reads TGTGCCAGCAGCGGGACAGGGACGCAGGCCTACGAGCAGTACTTC.